The 3 T cell receptor beta chains given below trace back to one sample, sequenced in a study of T cell responses to AZD1222 COVID-19 vaccine. Data came from immunoSEQ multiplex PCR; TCRdb stores just in-frame clones and leaves some out. In the table there are 150,000 to 200,000 clones, more than 75% of which are singletons. Sequencing used peripheral blood, obtained 28 days after the second AZD1222 dose. These receptors were collected from an adult who received the AZD1222 COVID-19 vaccine.

This chain connects TRBV7-9 to TRBJ1-4; no clear D gene. CDR3 length: 15 amino acids. Looked up from germline, CDR1 is SEHNR and CDR2 is FQNEAQ (reference sequence). Trimming removed 5 bases from V and 0 bases from J, with 10 bases in between. The CDR3: CASSPTPPTNEKLFF. The CDR3 DNA sequence: TGTGCCAGCAGCCCTACCCCGCCAACTAATGAAAAACTGTTTTTT.

The rearrangement links TRBV7-2 to TRBJ2-7; D is uncertain. V was clipped by 4 bases and J by 2 bases, with 12 bases between them. Germline V gene data show CDR1 as SGHTA and CDR2 as FQGNSA. This CDR3 is built from 14 residues. CDR3 sequence (DNA): TGTGCCAGCAGCTCCCAGCGTAGTACCTACGAGCAGTACTTC. This gives the protein CASSSQRSTYEQYF.

This chain joins TRBV6-5 and TRBJ2-7, with TRBD2 matching 8 bases. V was pared by 0 bases and J by 6 bases, with 10 bases of the junction left unmatched. The CDR3 is made up of 16 amino acids. Germline CDR1 is MNHEY and CDR2 is SVGAGI. CDR3 bases: TGTGCCAGCAGTTACTCTGGCGGGAGGAGTCTTTCCGAGCAGTACTTC. Its translation is CASSYSGGRSLSEQYF.